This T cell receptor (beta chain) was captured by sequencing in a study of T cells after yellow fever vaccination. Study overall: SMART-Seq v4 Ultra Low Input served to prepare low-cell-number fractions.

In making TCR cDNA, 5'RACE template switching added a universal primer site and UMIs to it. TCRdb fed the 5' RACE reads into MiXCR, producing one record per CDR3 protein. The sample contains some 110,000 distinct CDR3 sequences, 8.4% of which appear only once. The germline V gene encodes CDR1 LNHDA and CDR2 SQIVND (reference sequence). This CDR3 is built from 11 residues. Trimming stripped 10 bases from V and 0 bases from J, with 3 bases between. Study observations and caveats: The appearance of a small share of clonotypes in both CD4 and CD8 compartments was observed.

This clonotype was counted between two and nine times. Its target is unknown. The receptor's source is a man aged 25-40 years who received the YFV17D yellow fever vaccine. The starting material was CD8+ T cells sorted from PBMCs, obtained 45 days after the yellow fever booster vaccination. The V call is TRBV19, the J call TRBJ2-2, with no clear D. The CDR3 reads CATSNTGELFF. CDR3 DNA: TGTGCCACCTCGAACACCGGGGAGCTGTTTTTT.